Listed below are T cell receptor beta chains from one sample, sequenced in a study of blood T cell repertoires in COVID-19. The protocol was immunoSEQ multiplex PCR, while the TCRdb copy is restricted to in-frame clones and leaves out a portion. Of 180,000 or so clones listed, roughly 84% are singletons. Sequencing was performed on peripheral blood. The receptors were gathered from a human donor with acute or convalescent COVID-19. The donor label of this sample is uncertain. CDR3s include the opening cysteine and the closing phenylalanine or tryptophan. D genes are given only for firm matches. Clone size is shown for a subset of rows, as once, few, many or a class of expanded clone.

>TRBJ2-1|13|TRBV30|TRBD2|NA
TGTGCCTGCTTAGCGGGAGAATACAATGAGCAGTTCTTC
CACLAGEYNEQFF
>TRBJ1-2|13|TRBV28|NA|NA
TGTGCCACTTGGGCCTACTCGGACTATGGCTACACCTTC
CATWAYSDYGYTF
>TRBJ1-1|14|TRBV2|TRBD1|NA
TGTGCCAGCAGGGGGGGACAGGTTCTGACTGAAGCTTTCTTT
CASRGGQVLTEAFF
>TRBJ2-7|11|TRBV20-1|NA|NA
TGCAGTGCGCCGGACAAATACGAGCAGTACTTC
CSAPDKYEQYF
>TRBJ2-1|15|TRBV3-1/TRBV3-2|TRBD1|few
TGTGCCAGCAGCCAAACTCCAGGGGGCAATGCGGAGCAGTTCTTC
CASSQTPGGNAEQFF
>TRBJ1-5|15|TRBV18|NA|NA
TGTGCCAGCTCCGTTAGCCCGGCGGAGAATCAGCCCCAGCATTTT
CASSVSPAENQPQHF
>TRBJ2-3|12|TRBV9|NA|once
TGTGCCAGCAGCGTTAATACTGATACGCAGTATTTT
CASSVNTDTQYF
>TRBJ1-2|16|TRBV28|TRBD1|few
TGTGCCAGCCTACGCTTTGCGACAGGGGAACACTATGGCTACACCTTC
CASLRFATGEHYGYTF
>TRBJ2-1|14|TRBV10-1|TRBD2|NA
TGCGCCAGCAGTGAATCCGGGACTAGGCCACAGCAGTTCTTC
CASSESGTRPQQFF
>TRBJ1-2|12|TRBV2|NA|NA
TGTGCCAGCAGTGGTTCCGGCTATGGCTACACCTTC
CASSGSGYGYTF
>TRBJ1-1|15|TRBV18|TRBD1|NA
TGTGCCAGCTCACCACGGACAGGGGTGGAGACTGAAGCTTTCTTT
CASSPRTGVETEAFF
>TRBJ2-5|15|TRBV7-7|NA|NA
TGTGCCAGCAGCTCGAATCCGACAGGACAAGAGACCCAGTACTTC
CASSSNPTGQETQYF
>TRBJ1-4|12|TRBV19|TRBD1|NA
TGTGCCAGTAGTACAGGGGGACAAAAACTGTTTTTT
CASSTGGQKLFF
>TRBJ2-5|12|TRBV11-2|NA|NA
TGTGCCAGCAGCTTGCGGCAAGAGACCCAGTACTTC
CASSLRQETQYF
>TRBJ2-6|15|TRBV6-5|NA|NA
TGTGCCAGCACCCCGTTGTTCTCTGGGGCCAACGTCCTGACTTTC
CASTPLFSGANVLTF
>TRBJ1-3|17|TRBV10-3|TRBD1|NA
TGTGCCATCAGGACGACAGGGGGCTACTTTTCTGGAAACACCATATATTTT
CAIRTTGGYFSGNTIYF
>TRBJ2-5|13|TRBV30|NA|NA
TGTGCCTGGGCCCAGGGTTACCAAGAGACCCAGTACTTC
CAWAQGYQETQYF
>TRBJ2-5|15|TRBV12-2|NA|NA
TGTGCAAGTCGCTCTTGCAAGGGGGGGGATGAGACCCAGTACTTC
CASRSCKGGDETQYF
>TRBJ1-1|14|TRBV6-5|NA|NA
TGTGCCAGCTCGTCACTTCGGATACAGGTCCAAGCTTTCTTT
CASSSLRIQVQAFF
>TRBJ2-2|16|TRBV2|TRBD2|once
TGTGCCAGCAGGGGGACTAGCGGGAAGAACACCGGGGAGCTGTTTTTT
CASRGTSGKNTGELFF
>TRBJ1-3|16|TRBV5-1|NA|NA
TGCGCCAGCAGCTTGGCACTTCCGAGCTCTGGAAACACCATATATTTT
CASSLALPSSGNTIYF
>TRBJ1-2|13|TRBV28|TRBD1|once
TGTGCCAGTCTTCTCGACAGGGACTATGGCTACACCTTC
CASLLDRDYGYTF
>TRBJ1-2|14|TRBV28|NA|once
TGTGCCAGCAGTTTTTGGCGGGAAAACTATGGCTACACCTTC
CASSFWRENYGYTF
>TRBJ2-5|15|TRBV5-5|NA|NA
TGTGCCAGCAGAGGTCTGGGGGCTCAACAAGAGACCCAGTACTTC
CASRGLGAQQETQYF
>TRBJ2-1|16|TRBV4-2|NA|NA
TGTGCCAGCAGCCAAGGAGGCGAAAAGTCCTACAATGAGCAGTTCTTC
CASSQGGEKSYNEQFF
>TRBJ1-2|17|TRBV3-1/TRBV3-2|NA|NA
TGTGCCAGCAGCTCCGGCGGCAGGGCCGAGAGTAGCTATGGCTACACCTTC
CASSSGGRAESSYGYTF
>TRBJ2-5|15|TRBV6-1|TRBD2|NA
TGTGCCAGCAGTGAAGCACTAGCGATTGGGGAGACCCAGTACTTC
CASSEALAIGETQYF